This T cell receptor (beta chain) comes out of a study of blood T cell repertoires in COVID-19. Germline V gives CDR1 MNHEY, CDR2 SVGEGT. CDR3 length equals 15 residues. Unmatched junction bases numbered 7, after V lost 6 bases and J lost 1 base. Data came from immunoSEQ multiplex PCR; TCRdb stores just in-frame clones and leaves some out. Altogether roughly 330,000 clones are present, 80% to 90% being singletons, with the ten largest covering roughly 5.3%. V and J are TRBV6-2 or TRBV6-3 and TRBJ2-7; TRBD2 agrees at 9 bases. The TCR originated in a woman in her 30s who had recovered from COVID-19. What was sequenced was PBMCs or T cells enriched from blood (not recorded which). The CDR3 DNA is TGTGCCAGCAGCCCCGCTAGCGGGGTTTCCTACGAGCAGTACTTC. Its translation: CASSPASGVSYEQYF.